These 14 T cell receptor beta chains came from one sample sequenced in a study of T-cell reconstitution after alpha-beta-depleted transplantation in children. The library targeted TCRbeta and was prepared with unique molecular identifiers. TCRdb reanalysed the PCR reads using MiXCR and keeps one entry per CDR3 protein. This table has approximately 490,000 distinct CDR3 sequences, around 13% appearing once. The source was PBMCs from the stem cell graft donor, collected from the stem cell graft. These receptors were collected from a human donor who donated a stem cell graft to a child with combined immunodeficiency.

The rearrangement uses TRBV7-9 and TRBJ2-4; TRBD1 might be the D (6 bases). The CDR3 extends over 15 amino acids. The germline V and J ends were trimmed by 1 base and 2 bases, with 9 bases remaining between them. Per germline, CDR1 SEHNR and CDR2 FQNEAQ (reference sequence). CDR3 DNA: TGTGCCAGCAGCTTAGACACAGGGACCAAAAACATTCAGTACTTC. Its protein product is CASSLDTGTKNIQYF.

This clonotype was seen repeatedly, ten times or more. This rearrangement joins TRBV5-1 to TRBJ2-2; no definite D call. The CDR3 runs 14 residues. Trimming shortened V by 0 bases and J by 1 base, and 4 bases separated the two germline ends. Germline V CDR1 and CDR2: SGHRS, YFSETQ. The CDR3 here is CASSLAGNTGELFF. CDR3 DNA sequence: TGCGCCAGCAGCTTGGCAGGGAACACCGGGGAGCTGTTTTTT.

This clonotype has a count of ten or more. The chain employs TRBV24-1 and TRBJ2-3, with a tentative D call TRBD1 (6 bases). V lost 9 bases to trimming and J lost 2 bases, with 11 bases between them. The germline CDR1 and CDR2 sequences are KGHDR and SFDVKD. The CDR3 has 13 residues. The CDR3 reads CATEGQITDTQYF. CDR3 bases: TGTGCCACCGAAGGACAGATCACAGATACGCAGTATTTT.

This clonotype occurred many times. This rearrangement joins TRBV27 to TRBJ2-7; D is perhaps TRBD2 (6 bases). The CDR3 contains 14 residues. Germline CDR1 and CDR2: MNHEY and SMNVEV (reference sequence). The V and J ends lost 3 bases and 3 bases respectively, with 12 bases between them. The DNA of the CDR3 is TGTGCCAGCAGTTTCGGTAGCGGCAGCTACGAGCAGTACTTC. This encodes CASSFGSGSYEQYF.

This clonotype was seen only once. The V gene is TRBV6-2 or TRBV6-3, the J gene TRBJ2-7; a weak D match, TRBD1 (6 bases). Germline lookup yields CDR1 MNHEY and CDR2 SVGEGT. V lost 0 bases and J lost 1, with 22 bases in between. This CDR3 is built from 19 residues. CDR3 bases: TGTGCCAGCAGTTACTCCCCTTTGACGAGGACAGTCGTTTCCTACGAGCAGTACTTC. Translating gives CASSYSPLTRTVVSYEQYF.

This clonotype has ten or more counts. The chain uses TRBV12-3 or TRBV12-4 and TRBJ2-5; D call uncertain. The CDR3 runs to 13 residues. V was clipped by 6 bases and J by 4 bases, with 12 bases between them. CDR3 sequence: CASSLPPGETQYF. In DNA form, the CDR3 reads TGTGCCAGCAGCCTACCGCCGGGAGAGACCCAGTACTTC.

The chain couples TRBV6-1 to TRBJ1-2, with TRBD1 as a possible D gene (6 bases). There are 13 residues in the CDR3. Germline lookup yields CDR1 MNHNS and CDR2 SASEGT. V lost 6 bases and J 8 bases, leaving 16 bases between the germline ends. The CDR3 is CASSQGGRLGYTF. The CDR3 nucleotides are TGTGCCAGCAGCCAAGGGGGGAGATTGGGCTACACCTTC.

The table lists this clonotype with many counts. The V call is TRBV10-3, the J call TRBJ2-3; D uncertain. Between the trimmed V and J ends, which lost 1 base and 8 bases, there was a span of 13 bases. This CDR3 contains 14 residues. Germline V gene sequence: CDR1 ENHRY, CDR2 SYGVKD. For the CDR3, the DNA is TGTGCCATCAGTGAGTGGGCACAACCGGGTACGCAGTATTTT. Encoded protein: CAISEWAQPGTQYF.

The CDR3 here is CASSYLTVRGTDTQYF. CDR3 nucleotides: TGTGCCAGCAGTTACCTGACGGTCAGGGGCACAGATACGCAGTATTTT. The V and J genes are TRBV6-5 and TRBJ2-3; D possibly corresponds to TRBD1 (5 bases). The V end was cut by 2 bases, the J end by 1 base, with 13 bases between. Per germline, CDR1 MNHEY and CDR2 SVGAGI. The CDR3 contains 16 residues.

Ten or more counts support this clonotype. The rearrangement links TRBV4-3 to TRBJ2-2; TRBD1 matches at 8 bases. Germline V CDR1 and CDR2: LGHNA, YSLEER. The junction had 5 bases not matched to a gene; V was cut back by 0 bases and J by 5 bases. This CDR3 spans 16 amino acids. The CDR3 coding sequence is TGCGCCAGCAGCCAAGATCTGGACAGGGCTACCGGGGAGCTGTTTTTT. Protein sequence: CASSQDLDRATGELFF.

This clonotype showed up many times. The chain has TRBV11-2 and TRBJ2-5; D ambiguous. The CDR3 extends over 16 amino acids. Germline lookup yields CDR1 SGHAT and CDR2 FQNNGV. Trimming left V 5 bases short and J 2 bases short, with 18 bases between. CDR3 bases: TGTGCCAGCAGCACCCTCTCCTTTGGGCAACAAGAGACCCAGTACTTC. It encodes CASSTLSFGQQETQYF.

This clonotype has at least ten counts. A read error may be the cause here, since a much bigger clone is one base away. As DNA, the CDR3 is TGTGCCAGCAGCCCCCGGGACAGGGGCGACGAGCAGTACTTC. Residues: CASSPRDRGDEQYF. The chain couples TRBV11-2 to TRBJ2-7; 10 nucleotides match TRBD1. CDR1 and CDR2 (germline): SGHAT, FQNNGV. This CDR3 region has 14 residues. Trimming cost V 5 bases and J 5 bases; bases outside gene matches: 6.

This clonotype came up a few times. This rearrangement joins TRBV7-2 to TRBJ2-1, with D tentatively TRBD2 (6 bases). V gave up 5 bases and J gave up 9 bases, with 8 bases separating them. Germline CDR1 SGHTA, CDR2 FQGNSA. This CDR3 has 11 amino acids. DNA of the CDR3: TGTGCCAGCAGCCAGGGACTTGAGCAGTTCTTC. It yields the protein CASSQGLEQFF.

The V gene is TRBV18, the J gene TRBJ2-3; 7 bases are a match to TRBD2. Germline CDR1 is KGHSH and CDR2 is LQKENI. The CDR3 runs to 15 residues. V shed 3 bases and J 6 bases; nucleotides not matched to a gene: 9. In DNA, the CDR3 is TGTGCCAGCTCACCGCCCCGCGGGGGATCGGATACGCAGTATTTT. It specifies CASSPPRGGSDTQYF.